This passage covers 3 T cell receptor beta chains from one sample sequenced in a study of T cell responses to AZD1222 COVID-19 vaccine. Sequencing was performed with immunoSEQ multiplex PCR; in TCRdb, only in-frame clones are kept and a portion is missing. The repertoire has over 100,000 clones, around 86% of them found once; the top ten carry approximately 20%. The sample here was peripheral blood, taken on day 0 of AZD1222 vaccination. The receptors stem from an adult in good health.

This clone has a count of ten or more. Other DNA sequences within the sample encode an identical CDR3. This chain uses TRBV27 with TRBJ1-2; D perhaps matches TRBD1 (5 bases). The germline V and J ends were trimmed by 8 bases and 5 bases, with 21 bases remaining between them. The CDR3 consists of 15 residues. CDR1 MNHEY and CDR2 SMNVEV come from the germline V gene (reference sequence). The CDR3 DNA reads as TGTGCCAGCGCCCACCCAGTGGGGACGTCGTATGGCTACACCTTC. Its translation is CASAHPVGTSYGYTF.

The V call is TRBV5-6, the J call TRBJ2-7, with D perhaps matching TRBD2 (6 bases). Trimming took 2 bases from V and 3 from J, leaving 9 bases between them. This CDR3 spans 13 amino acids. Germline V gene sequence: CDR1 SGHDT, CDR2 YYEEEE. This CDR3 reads CASSFLEGYEQYF. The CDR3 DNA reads TGTGCCAGCAGCTTCCTGGAGGGCTACGAGCAGTACTTC. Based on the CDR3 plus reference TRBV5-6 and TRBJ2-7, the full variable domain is DAGVTQSPTHLIKTRGQQVTLRCSPKSGHDTVSWYQQALGQGPQFIFQYYEEEERQRGNFPDRFSGHQFPNYSSELNVNALLLGDSALYLCASSFLEGYEQYFGPGTRLTVT.

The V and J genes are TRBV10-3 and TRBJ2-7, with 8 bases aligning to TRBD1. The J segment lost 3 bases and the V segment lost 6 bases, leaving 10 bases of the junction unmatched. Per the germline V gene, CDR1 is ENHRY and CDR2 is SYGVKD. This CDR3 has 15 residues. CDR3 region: CAIRDSGQANYEQYF. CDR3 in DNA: TGTGCCATCAGGGATTCGGGACAGGCTAACTACGAGCAGTACTTC.